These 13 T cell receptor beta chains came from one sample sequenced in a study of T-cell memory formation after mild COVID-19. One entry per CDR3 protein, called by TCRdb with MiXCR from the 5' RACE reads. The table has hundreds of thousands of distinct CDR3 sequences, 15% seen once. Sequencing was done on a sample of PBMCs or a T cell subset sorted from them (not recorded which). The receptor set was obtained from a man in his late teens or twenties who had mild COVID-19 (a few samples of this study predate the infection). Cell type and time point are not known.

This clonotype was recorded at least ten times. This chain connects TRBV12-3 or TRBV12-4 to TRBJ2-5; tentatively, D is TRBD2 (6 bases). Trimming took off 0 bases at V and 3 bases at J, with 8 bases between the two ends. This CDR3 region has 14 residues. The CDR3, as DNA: TGTGCCAGCAGTTTAGCGCCGGGGGAAGAGACCCAGTACTTC. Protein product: CASSLAPGEETQYF.

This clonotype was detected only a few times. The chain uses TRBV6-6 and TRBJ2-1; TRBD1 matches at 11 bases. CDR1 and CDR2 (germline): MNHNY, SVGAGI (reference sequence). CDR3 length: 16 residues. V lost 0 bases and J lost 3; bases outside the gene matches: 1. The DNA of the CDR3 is TGTGCCAGCAGTTACTCGGGACAGGGGGACTACAATGAGCAGTTCTTC. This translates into CASSYSGQGDYNEQFF.

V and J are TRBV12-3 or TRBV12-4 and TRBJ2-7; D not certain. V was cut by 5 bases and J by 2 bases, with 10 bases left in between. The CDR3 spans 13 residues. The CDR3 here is CASSGEFPYEQYF. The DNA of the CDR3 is TGTGCCAGCAGTGGGGAATTCCCCTACGAGCAGTACTTC.

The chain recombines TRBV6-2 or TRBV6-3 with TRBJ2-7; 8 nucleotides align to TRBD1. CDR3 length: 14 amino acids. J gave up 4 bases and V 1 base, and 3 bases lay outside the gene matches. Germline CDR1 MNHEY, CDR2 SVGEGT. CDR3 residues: CASSYYGQGYEQYV. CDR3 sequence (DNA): TGTGCCAGCAGTTACTATGGACAGGGATACGAGCAGTACGTC.

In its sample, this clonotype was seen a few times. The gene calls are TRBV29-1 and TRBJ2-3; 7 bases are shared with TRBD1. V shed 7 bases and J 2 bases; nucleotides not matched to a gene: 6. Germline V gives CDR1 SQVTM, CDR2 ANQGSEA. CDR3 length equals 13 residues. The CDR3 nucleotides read TGCAGCGCCCTCACAGGGGCCACAGATACGCAGTATTTT. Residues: CSALTGATDTQYF.

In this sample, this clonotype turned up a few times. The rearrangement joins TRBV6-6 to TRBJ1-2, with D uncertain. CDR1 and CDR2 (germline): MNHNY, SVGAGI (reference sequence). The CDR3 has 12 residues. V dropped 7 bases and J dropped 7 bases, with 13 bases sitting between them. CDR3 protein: CASTAGSFGYTF. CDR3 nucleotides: TGTGCCAGCACCGCAGGATCTTTTGGCTACACCTTC.

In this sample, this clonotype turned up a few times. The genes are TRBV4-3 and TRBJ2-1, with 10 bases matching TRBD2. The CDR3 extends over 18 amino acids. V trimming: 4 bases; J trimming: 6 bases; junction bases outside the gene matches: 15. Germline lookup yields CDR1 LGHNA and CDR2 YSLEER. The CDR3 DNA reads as TGCGCCAGCAGCCCCCACCCTCAGCGGGGGGGCCCTAGCAATGAGCAGTTCTTC. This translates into CASSPHPQRGGPSNEQFF.

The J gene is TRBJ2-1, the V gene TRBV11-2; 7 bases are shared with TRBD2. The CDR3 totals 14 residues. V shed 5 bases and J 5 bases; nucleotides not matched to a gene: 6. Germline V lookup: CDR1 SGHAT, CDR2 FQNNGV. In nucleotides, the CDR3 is TGTGCCAGCAGCGGGGCGGGGGAGCACAATGAGCAGTTCTTC. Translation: CASSGAGEHNEQFF. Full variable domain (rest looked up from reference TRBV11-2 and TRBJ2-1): EAGVAQSPRYKIIEKRQSVAFWCNPISGHATLYWYQQILGQGPKLLIQFQNNGVVDDSQLPKDRFSAERLKGVDSTLKIQPAKLEDSAVYLCASSGAGEHNEQFFGPGTRLTVL.

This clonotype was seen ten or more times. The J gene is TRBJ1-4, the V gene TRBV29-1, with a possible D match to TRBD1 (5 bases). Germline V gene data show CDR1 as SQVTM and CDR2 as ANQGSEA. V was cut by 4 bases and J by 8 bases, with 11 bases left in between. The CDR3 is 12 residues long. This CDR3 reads CSVGQGGEKLFF. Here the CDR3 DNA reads TGCAGCGTTGGCCAGGGAGGCGAAAAACTGTTTTTT.

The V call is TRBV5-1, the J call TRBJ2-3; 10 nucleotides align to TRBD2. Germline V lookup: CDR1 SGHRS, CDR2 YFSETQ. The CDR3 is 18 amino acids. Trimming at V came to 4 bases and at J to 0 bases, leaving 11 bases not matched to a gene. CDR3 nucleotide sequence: TGCGCCAGCAGCAGAGATCTGGCGGGACTAGCGAGCACAGATACGCAGTATTTT. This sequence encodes CASSRDLAGLASTDTQYF.

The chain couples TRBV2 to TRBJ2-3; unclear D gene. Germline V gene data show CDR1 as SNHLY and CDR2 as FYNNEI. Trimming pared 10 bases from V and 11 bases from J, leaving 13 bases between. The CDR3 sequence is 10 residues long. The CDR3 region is CATTSGMQYF. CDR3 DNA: TGTGCCACCACATCGGGTATGCAGTATTTT.

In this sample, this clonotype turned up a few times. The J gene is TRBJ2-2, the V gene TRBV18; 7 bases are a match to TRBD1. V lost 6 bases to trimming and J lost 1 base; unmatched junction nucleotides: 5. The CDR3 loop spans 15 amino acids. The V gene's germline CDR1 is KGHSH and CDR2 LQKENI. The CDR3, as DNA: TGTGCCAGCTCGTACAGGGGCGAGAACACCGGGGAGCTGTTTTTT. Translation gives CASSYRGENTGELFF.

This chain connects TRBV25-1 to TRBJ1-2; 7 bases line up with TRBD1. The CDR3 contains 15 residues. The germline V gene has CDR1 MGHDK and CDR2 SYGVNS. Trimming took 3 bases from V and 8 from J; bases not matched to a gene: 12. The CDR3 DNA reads TGTGCCAGCAGTGATCCCACTCTCGGGACAGAAGGCTACACCTTC. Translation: CASSDPTLGTEGYTF.